The present T cell receptor (beta chain) was sequenced within a study of cytomegalovirus exposure and HLA in healthy donors. Points from the study as a whole: In presence/absence analyses, roughly uniform sequencing depth across donors was assumed. Per a later analysis, HLA-associated TCR beta chains showed more clonal expansion than other, equally common TCR beta chains.

In regard to this clone: Its antigen is not known.

The germline CDR1 and CDR2 sequences are MNHEY and SMNVEV (reference sequence). With 5 bases clipped from V and 5 bases from J, the junction kept 13 bases outside the gene matches. The CDR3 sequence is 16 residues long. Both 60 Vbeta primers and 13 Jbeta primers went into the PCR. Clones were read by immunoSEQ multiplex PCR, and TCRdb kept only the in-frame ones, dropping some. The table has 70,000 to 80,000 clones, approximately 82% seen once. Material: PBMCs. The source of this sequence is a man younger than 35 in good health and CMV-seronegative. This chain links TRBV27 with TRBJ2-5; 8 bases map to TRBD2. The CDR3 nucleotides read TGTGCCAGCAGTCTTCGAGTAGCGGGGTCAGGGGAGACCCAGTACTTC. Its translation: CASSLRVAGSGETQYF.